These 18 T cell receptor beta chains share one sample of origin, sequenced in a study of blood T cell repertoires in COVID-19. Clones were sequenced by immunoSEQ multiplex PCR, and TCRdb holds only the in-frame ones, with some missing. The sample records 300,000 to 400,000 clones, around 87% being singletons. Sequencing was carried out using peripheral blood. The receptors stem from a woman aged 45-65 years with active or convalescent COVID-19.

The rearrangement links TRBV27 to TRBJ2-7; TRBD1 aligns across 8 bases. After removal of 6 bases from V and 3 bases from J, the junction contained 10 bases not matched to a gene. This CDR3 is built from 15 residues. Looked up from germline, CDR1 is MNHEY and CDR2 is SMNVEV (reference sequence). Here the CDR3 DNA reads TGTGCCAGCAGGCCCGACAGGGGAAGTTACTACGAGCAGTACTTC. It yields the protein CASRPDRGSYYEQYF.

The chain has TRBV30 and TRBJ1-2, with TRBD1 identical over 8 bases. The CDR3 has 14 residues. Germline V gene lookup returns CDR1 GTSNPN and CDR2 SVGIG (reference sequence). Trimming at V came to 7 bases and at J to 2 bases, leaving 9 bases not matched to a gene. The CDR3 DNA reads as TGTGCCTTCCTAAGGACAGGGTCAAACTATGGCTACACCTTC. Amino acid sequence: CAFLRTGSNYGYTF.

This sequence joins TRBV7-9 and TRBJ2-1, with D possibly matching TRBD1 (6 bases). V lost 2 bases to trimming and J lost 8 bases, with 13 bases between them. From germline, CDR1 is SEHNR and CDR2 FQNEAQ (reference sequence). The CDR3 sequence is 14 residues long. The CDR3 loop is CASSLTRQDDEQFF. Written as DNA, the CDR3 is TGTGCCAGCAGCTTAACTAGACAGGACGATGAGCAGTTCTTC.

This clone turned up a few times. The chain joins TRBV12-3 or TRBV12-4 to TRBJ1-3, with a possible D match to TRBD1 (6 bases). The CDR3 has 13 residues. Deletions cut 4 bases from V and 2 bases from J, with 6 bases between. The CDR3 DNA sequence: TGTGCCAGCAGTTCAGGGGCTGGAAACACCATATATTTT. Its translation: CASSSGAGNTIYF.

The chain has TRBV20-1 and TRBJ1-2; D gene uncertain. Trimming removed 3 bases from V and 8 bases from J, with 10 bases in between. The CDR3 sequence is 11 residues long. Germline CDR1 reads DFQATT; CDR2 reads SNEGSKA (reference sequence). The CDR3 protein is CSASPGNGYTF. In DNA form, the CDR3 reads TGCAGTGCTAGTCCCGGGAACGGCTACACCTTC.

V is TRBV2 and J is TRBJ1-1; 7 nucleotides align to TRBD1. Losses at the gene ends were 8 bases for V and 4 bases for J; bases not matched to a gene: 7. Germline assignment: CDR1 SNHLY and CDR2 FYNNEI. This CDR3 is built from 13 residues. The CDR3 nucleotides read TGTGCCAGCGCGACAGGGTTTGGCACTGAAGCTTTCTTT. Its translation: CASATGFGTEAFF.

This rearrangement joins TRBV30 to TRBJ2-7, with a tentative D call TRBD2 (6 bases). CDR3 length equals 13 residues. Trimming shortened V by 0 bases and J by 6 bases, and 12 bases separated the two germline ends. From germline, CDR1 is GTSNPN and CDR2 SVGIG (reference sequence). The CDR3 DNA reads as TGTGCCTGGAGTGTACTAGCTCGGGGCGAGCAGTACTTC. Translation: CAWSVLARGEQYF. The whole variable domain, remainder taken from reference TRBV30 and TRBJ2-7, is SQTIHQWPATLVQPVGSPLSLECTVEGTSNPNLYWYRQAAGRGLQLLFYSVGIGQISSEVPQNLSASRPQDRQFILSSKKLLLSDSGFYLCAWSVLARGEQYFGPGTRLTVT.

V gene TRBV28 combines with J gene TRBJ1-1; tentative D call: TRBD1 (5 bases). The CDR3 contains 13 residues. Germline CDR1 reads MDHEN; CDR2 reads SYDVKM. V was shortened by 1 base and J by 4 bases, with 7 bases between the two germline ends. The chain's CDR3 is CASSLSGGTEAFF. The CDR3 DNA is TGTGCCAGCAGTTTATCGGGGGGCACTGAAGCTTTCTTT.

The table lists this clone with a count of one. The rearrangement links TRBV6-2 or TRBV6-3 to TRBJ1-5; 7 bases map to TRBD1. V was clipped by 0 bases and J by 6 bases; unmatched bases: 11. The CDR3 has 17 residues. CDR1 MNHEY and CDR2 SVGEGT come from the germline V gene. CDR3: CASSYSGQFRNLQPQHF. The CDR3 DNA follows: TGTGCCAGCAGTTACTCGGGACAGTTCCGCAATCTTCAGCCCCAGCATTTT.

The chain has TRBV6-2 or TRBV6-3 and TRBJ2-1; 8 bases map to TRBD2. Germline-derived CDR1 and CDR2 are MNHEY and SVGEGT. V shed 5 bases and J 0 bases; nucleotides not matched to a gene: 12. This CDR3 is built from 18 residues. CDR3 protein: CASSTLFSGRSSYNEQFF. The CDR3 nucleotides are TGTGCCAGCAGTACACTATTCAGCGGGAGAAGCTCCTACAATGAGCAGTTCTTC.

V is TRBV7-6 and J is TRBJ2-5; a weak D match, TRBD1 (6 bases). Per the germline V gene, CDR1 is SGHVS and CDR2 is FNYEAQ. The CDR3 runs to 15 residues. Trimming cost V 5 bases and J 3 bases, with 16 bases left between them. The CDR3 loop reads CASSPYEQGKETQYF. Written as DNA, the CDR3 is TGTGCCAGCAGCCCCTACGAACAGGGAAAAGAGACCCAGTACTTC. The full variable domain, completed using reference TRBV7-6 and TRBJ2-5, is GAGVSQSPRYKVTKRGQDVALRCDPISGHVSLYWYRQALGQGPEFLTYFNYEAQQDKSGLPNDRFSAERPEGSISTLTIQRTEQRDSAMYRCASSPYEQGKETQYFGPGTRLLVL.

This clone has a single count. J is TRBJ2-1 and V is TRBV11-2; 10 bases line up with TRBD2. This CDR3 spans 16 amino acids. The germline V gene has CDR1 SGHAT and CDR2 FQNNGV. The V segment lost 6 bases and the J segment 6 bases; nucleotides outside the gene matches: 11. CDR3 DNA: TGTGCCAGCAGACCCATTAGCGGGGGGATACCCAATGAGCAGTTCTTC. It yields the protein CASRPISGGIPNEQFF.

The J gene is TRBJ1-2, the V gene TRBV19; the match to TRBD1 covers 9 bases. The CDR3 spans 17 residues. The junction had 12 bases not matched to a gene; V was cut back by 6 bases and J by 1 base. Germline V gene sequence: CDR1 LNHDA, CDR2 SQIVND (reference sequence). CDR3 in DNA: TGTGCCAGTAGCCAACCGGGACAGGGCAAACTTAACTATGGCTACACCTTC. Protein sequence: CASSQPGQGKLNYGYTF.

The V gene is TRBV10-3, the J gene TRBJ2-1, with 7 bases lining up with TRBD1. Germline CDR1 reads ENHRY; CDR2 reads SYGVKD. CDR3 length equals 16 residues. The junction had 10 bases not matched to a gene; V was cut back by 4 bases and J by 4 bases. CDR3 sequence: CAISGDSYKLYNEQFF. As DNA, the CDR3 is TGTGCCATCAGTGGGGACAGCTACAAACTTTACAATGAGCAGTTCTTC.

The genes are TRBV21-1 and TRBJ2-1; whether TRBD2, the table's D call, matches the DNA was not checked. TRBV21-1 is classified as a pseudogene. The CDR3 loop spans 16 amino acids. The CDR3 coding sequence is TGTGCCAGCAGCAAAAGAGGGCCGGCCCCCTACAATGAGCAGTTCTTC. This encodes CASSKRGPAPYNEQFF.

The CDR3 DNA reads as TGTGCCACACTACTCAGGGCAACTAACACCGGGGAGCTGTTTTTT. This codes for CATLLRATNTGELFF. The chain carries TRBV10-3 and TRBJ2-2; tentatively, D is TRBD1 (5 bases). Germline loops: CDR1 ENHRY, CDR2 SYGVKD. This CDR3 region has 15 residues. The V end was cut by 10 bases, the J end by 2 bases, with 17 bases between.

The rearrangement uses TRBV19 and TRBJ2-2, with 7 positions matching TRBD1. The germline V gene has CDR1 LNHDA and CDR2 SQIVND (reference sequence). This CDR3 is built from 15 residues. The V gene end was trimmed by 11 bases and the J gene end by 4 bases; junction bases not matched to a gene: 13. CDR3 nucleotide sequence: TGTGCCGCAAAGTCCACAGGGGAAGTCACCGGGGAGCTGTTTTTT. Its protein product is CAAKSTGEVTGELFF.

This clone was seen just once. The chain employs TRBV6-5 and TRBJ1-1; D gene ambiguous. This CDR3 is built from 12 residues. Trimming shortened V by 6 bases and J by 8 bases, and 13 bases separated the two germline ends. Per germline, CDR1 MNHEY and CDR2 SVGAGI. Here the CDR3 reads CASSPTYVEAFF. In nucleotides, the CDR3 is TGTGCCAGCAGCCCGACATATGTAGAAGCTTTCTTT.